This is a list of T cell receptor beta chains from one sample in a study of response to subunit inactivated influenza vaccine. One entry per CDR3 protein results from TCRdb running MiXCR on the RT-PCR reads. The sample comprises 750,000 to 850,000 distinct CDR3 sequences, approximately 17% of which are singletons, and approximately 11% rests with the top ten. The material sequenced was PBMCs from blood, taken less than 6 days after vaccination. These receptors came from a man aged 50-59 years who received an inactivated influenza vaccine. The CDR3 runs from the conserved cysteine through the conserved F or W. D genes are given only for firm matches.

d_call	v_call	j_call	cdr3_length	cdr3_aa
-	TRBV6-1	TRBJ2-4	14	CASSPQGKGNIQYF
-	TRBV7-2	TRBJ1-5	16	CASSLSSRGGPQPQHF
TRBD1	TRBV15	TRBJ1-5	17	CATSRSNPGQGRQPQHF
-	TRBV28	TRBJ2-1	14	CASSSVAVHNEQFF
-	TRBV4-3	TRBJ1-2	15	CASSQELAGNYGYTF
-	TRBV10-1	TRBJ2-7	14	CASSEGDGSYEQYF
TRBD1	TRBV20-1	TRBJ1-2	16	CSARKGTGGMGYGYTF
TRBD1	TRBV19	TRBJ2-3	14	CASSIGRGLDTQYF
TRBD2	TRBV2	TRBJ2-3	17	CASSDNEREGRTDTQYF
TRBD1	TRBV28	TRBJ2-3	16	CASSLGTGGYTDTQYF
-	TRBV7-9	TRBJ2-3	17	CASSTRRRGRSTDTQYF
-	TRBV7-8	TRBJ2-1	16	CASSYGGGGYYNEQFF
TRBD1	TRBV18	TRBJ1-5	15	CASSPRDRGNQPQHF
-	TRBV7-8	TRBJ2-2	15	CASTPLSFGTGELFF
-	TRBV10-3	TRBJ2-7	14	CAIRAERGSYEQYF
-	TRBV11-2	TRBJ2-2	19	CASRQLMRGHRSNTGELFF
-	TRBV29-1	TRBJ2-1	14	CSVRVGTAYNEQFF